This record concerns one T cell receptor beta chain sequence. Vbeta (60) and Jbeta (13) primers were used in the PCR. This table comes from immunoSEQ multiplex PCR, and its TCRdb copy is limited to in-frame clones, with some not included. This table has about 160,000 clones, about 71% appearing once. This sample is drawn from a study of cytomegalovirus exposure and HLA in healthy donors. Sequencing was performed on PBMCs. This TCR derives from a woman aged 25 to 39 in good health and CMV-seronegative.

The CDR3 bases are TGTGCCAGCAGCGGTAGAGGGACAGCGATCACCGGGGAGCTGTTTTTT. Its translation is CASSGRGTAITGELFF. V usage is TRBV9 and J usage is TRBJ2-2, with 7 bases matching TRBD1. J was trimmed by 4 bases and V by 3 bases; bases with no gene match: 9. The germline V gene encodes CDR1 SGDLS and CDR2 YYNGEE. There are 16 residues in the CDR3. Complete variable domain (other parts from reference TRBV9 and TRBJ2-2): DSGVTQTPKHLITATGQRVTLRCSPRSGDLSVYWYQQSLDQGLQFLIQYYNGEERAKGNILERFSAQQFPDLHSELNLSSLELGDSALYFCASSGRGTAITGELFFGEGSRLTVL.